What follows are 25 T cell receptor beta chains derived from one specimen sequenced in a study of shared clonotypes between healthy human individuals. Profiled with immunoSEQ multiplex PCR; TCRdb holds only in-frame clones, not every one. Altogether about 1 million clones are present, 75% being singletons, with the ten largest covering 1.5%. The sequenced sample consisted of memory CD4+ T cells sorted from blood. Indicated subset: CD45RA-negative fraction. These receptor sequences come from a man between 18 and 29 years old in good health.

The chain is built from TRBV27 and TRBJ2-7, with 9 bases that match TRBD1. CDR1 and CDR2 from the germline V gene are MNHEY and SMNVEV (reference sequence). The CDR3 has 16 residues. J was trimmed by 4 bases and V by 3 bases; bases with no gene match: 10. Here the CDR3 DNA reads TGTGCCAGCAGTTTGTCGATTGGGACAGGGAATTACGAGCAGTACTTC. Translated, it gives CASSLSIGTGNYEQYF.

The chain joins TRBV30 to TRBJ2-5; D unclear. This CDR3 has 12 residues. The V end lost 0 bases, the J end lost 7 bases, and 9 bases lay between the germline ends. CDR1 and CDR2 from the germline V gene are GTSNPN and SVGIG (reference sequence). Written as DNA, the CDR3 is TGTGCCTGGAGTGTAATCCGCGGGACCCAGTACTTC. This codes for CAWSVIRGTQYF.

This chain connects TRBV5-1 to TRBJ2-3; no clear D gene. This CDR3 spans 14 amino acids. With 3 bases removed from V and 1 base from J, the gap between germline ends came to 9 bases. Germline V gives CDR1 SGHRS, CDR2 YFSETQ. The CDR3 region has the DNA TGCGCCAGCAGCTCCTTTAGGGGCACAGATACGCAGTATTTT. Its protein is CASSSFRGTDTQYF.

J is TRBJ2-2 and V is TRBV7-9, with D possibly matching TRBD2 (5 bases). The length of the CDR3 is 16 residues. The V gene's germline CDR1 is SEHNR and CDR2 FQNEAQ (reference sequence). Deletions cut 4 bases from V and 4 bases from J, with 16 bases between. This chain's CDR3 is CASSSTPARGTGELFF. The CDR3 DNA reads TGTGCCAGCAGCTCAACTCCGGCCCGGGGCACCGGGGAGCTGTTTTTT.

This clone was seen just once. The chain uses TRBV5-6 and TRBJ2-5; D possibly corresponds to TRBD1 (6 bases). In germline, CDR1 is SGHDT, CDR2 YYEEEE. The CDR3 has 15 residues. The germline V and J ends were trimmed by 1 base and 2 bases, with 12 bases remaining between them. The CDR3 loop reads CASSLRQGWQETQYF. Written as DNA, the CDR3 is TGTGCCAGCAGCTTGAGGCAGGGGTGGCAAGAGACCCAGTACTTC.

The rearrangement uses TRBV19 and TRBJ2-7; possibly TRBD2 for D (6 bases). The CDR3 is 14 residues long. Germline CDR1 is LNHDA and CDR2 is SQIVND (reference sequence). Trimming took off 5 bases at V and 7 bases at J, with 18 bases between the two ends. The CDR3 nucleotides read TGTGCCAGTAGTCTGGGGCTAGCGCTGGGGGAGCAGTACTTC. It yields the protein CASSLGLALGEQYF.

The chain recombines TRBV11-3 with TRBJ2-7, with TRBD2 matching over 8 bases. Germline CDR1 is SGHNT and CDR2 is YENEEA. The CDR3 extends over 13 amino acids. V shed 5 bases and J 6 bases; nucleotides not matched to a gene: 6. CDR3 sequence reads: CASSPGGEFEQYF. Written as DNA, the CDR3 is TGTGCCAGCAGCCCGGGGGGGGAATTCGAGCAGTACTTC.

The V gene is TRBV4-1, the J gene TRBJ2-2; the match to TRBD2 covers 8 bases. CDR1 and CDR2 from the germline V gene are MGHRA and YSYEKL. After removal of 4 bases from V and 0 bases from J, the junction contained 4 bases not matched to a gene. The CDR3 sequence is 16 residues long. This CDR3 reads CASSLSGETNTGELFF. The DNA of the CDR3 is TGCGCCAGCAGCCTTAGCGGGGAGACGAACACCGGGGAGCTGTTTTTT.

This rearrangement joins TRBV2 to TRBJ2-3; perhaps TRBD2 as D (5 bases). Germline V gene data show CDR1 as SNHLY and CDR2 as FYNNEI. The CDR3 has 14 residues. V lost 6 bases and J lost 4, with 14 bases in between. CDR3 sequence reads: CASSALVDSDTQYF. CDR3 sequence (DNA): TGTGCCAGCAGCGCACTAGTTGATTCAGATACGCAGTATTTT.

This clone was observed once. The rearrangement uses TRBV5-6 and TRBJ1-2, with D unclear. This CDR3 has 14 residues. The germline CDR1 and CDR2 sequences are SGHDT and YYEEEE. Trimming left V 0 bases short and J 8 bases short, with 14 bases between. CDR3 amino acids: CASSLERAARGYTF. The CDR3 DNA reads as TGTGCCAGCAGCTTGGAAAGGGCAGCCAGAGGCTACACCTTC.

This clone was seen at least ten times. The V call is TRBV19, the J call TRBJ2-2; possibly TRBD2 for D (6 bases). This CDR3 has 13 amino acids. V was pared by 5 bases and J by 6 bases, with 10 bases between. Germline assignment: CDR1 LNHDA and CDR2 SQIVND (reference sequence). The chain's CDR3 is CASSPGGAGELFF. For the CDR3, the DNA is TGTGCCAGTAGTCCTGGAGGGGCCGGGGAGCTGTTTTTT.

The chain recombines TRBV4-3 with TRBJ2-1; 8 bases line up with TRBD1. The germline V gene encodes CDR1 LGHNA and CDR2 YSLEER. V shed 3 bases and J 4 bases; nucleotides not matched to a gene: 2. This CDR3 comprises 14 residues. CDR3 nucleotide sequence: TGCGCCAGCAGCCAGGGGACAGGTTACAATGAGCAGTTCTTC. Its translation is CASSQGTGYNEQFF.

DNA of the CDR3: TGTGCCAGCAGCTTAGTGGGACGGGTGGCTGAGCAGTTCTTC. It translates to CASSLVGRVAEQFF. The chain couples TRBV7-9 to TRBJ2-1; D is possibly TRBD1 or TRBD2 (5 bases each). Germline CDR1 and CDR2: SEHNR and FQNEAQ (reference sequence). The CDR3 runs 14 residues. The V end was cut by 1 base, the J end by 9 bases, with 13 bases between.

On this clone: It may be a read error: a sequence one base away is much more abundant. This sample also contains other DNA sequences that code for the same CDR3. The chain recombines TRBV11-2 with TRBJ1-1, with D unclear. V dropped 1 base and J dropped 0 bases, with 3 bases sitting between them. Germline assignment: CDR1 SGHAT and CDR2 FQNNGV. The CDR3 is 13 residues long. Here the CDR3 DNA reads TGTGCCAGCAGCTTAGGGGTGAACACTGAAGCTTTCTTT. Translation gives CASSLGVNTEAFF.

V usage is TRBV27 and J usage is TRBJ2-1; possibly TRBD1 for D (6 bases). The germline gives CDR1 MNHEY, CDR2 SMNVEV (reference sequence). The CDR3 totals 15 residues. V was clipped by 3 bases and J by 4 bases, with 13 bases between them. DNA for the CDR3: TGTGCCAGCAGTTTTTTGGGGGCCGGATACAATGAGCAGTTCTTC. As protein: CASSFLGAGYNEQFF.

The rearrangement joins TRBV7-2 to TRBJ1-3; no reliable D call. CDR1 and CDR2 (germline): SGHTA, FQGNSA. The CDR3 is 15 residues long. Trimming removed 5 bases at V and 2 bases at J, with 13 bases between. The DNA for the CDR3 is TGTGCCAGCAGCCCCCGCCTCGGAGCTGGAAACACCATATATTTT. This translates into CASSPRLGAGNTIYF.

The chain couples TRBV2 to TRBJ2-7; no reliable D call. The CDR3 consists of 10 residues. With 8 bases removed from V and 6 bases from J, the gap between germline ends came to 8 bases. CDR1 and CDR2 (germline): SNHLY, FYNNEI. The DNA of the CDR3 is TGTGCCAGCGGGGTTGGCGAGCAGTACTTC. Its protein is CASGVGEQYF.

The table lists this clone with a few counts. V and J are TRBV10-3 and TRBJ2-2, with a weak D call TRBD2 (6 bases). Germline assignment: CDR1 ENHRY and CDR2 SYGVKD. Between the trimmed V and J ends, which lost 3 bases and 5 bases, there was a span of 13 bases. This CDR3 spans 15 amino acids. The CDR3 region has the DNA TGTGCCATCAGTGACGACGGGGGAGGAACCGGGGAGCTGTTTTTT. Translation: CAISDDGGGTGELFF.

This chain uses TRBV29-1 with TRBJ2-1; D is undetermined. CDR1 SQVTM and CDR2 ANQGSEA come from the germline V gene. V shed 7 bases and J shed 7 bases, with 8 bases lying between them. This CDR3 spans 10 amino acids. The DNA for the CDR3 is TGCAGCGCTCGGACGAATGAGCAGTTCTTC. Protein product: CSARTNEQFF.

In its sample, this clone was seen a few times. The chain links TRBV4-1 to TRBJ1-2, with 10 bases lining up with TRBD1. CDR1 is MGHRA, CDR2 YSYEKL, per germline. This CDR3 is 15 amino acids long. Trimming cost V 1 base and J 3 bases; bases outside gene matches: 2. For the CDR3, the DNA is TGCGCCAGCAGCCAAGGGGACAGGGGACACTATGGCTACACCTTC. It yields the protein CASSQGDRGHYGYTF.

The rearrangement links TRBV7-9 to TRBJ2-7, with D unclear. Germline V CDR1 and CDR2: SEHNR, FQNEAQ (reference sequence). V dropped 0 bases and J dropped 4 bases, with 10 bases sitting between them. This CDR3 spans 14 amino acids. Here the CDR3 reads CASSLAARPYEQYF. The CDR3 nucleotides read TGTGCCAGCAGCTTAGCGGCCCGCCCGTACGAGCAGTACTTC.

This chain links TRBV7-2 with TRBJ2-1, with 11 bases fitting TRBD2. Per the germline V gene, CDR1 is SGHTA and CDR2 is FQGNSA. The CDR3 has 15 residues. J gave up 3 bases and V 6 bases, and 4 bases lay outside the gene matches. The chain's CDR3 is CASRALAGVYNEQFF. CDR3 nucleotide sequence: TGTGCCAGCAGGGCACTAGCGGGAGTCTACAATGAGCAGTTCTTC.

The rearrangement joins TRBV5-6 to TRBJ2-2; D is uncertain. Germline V CDR1 and CDR2: SGHDT, YYEEEE. Trimming took off 0 bases at V and 1 base at J, with 7 bases between the two ends. The length of the CDR3 is 15 residues. DNA for the CDR3: TGTGCCAGCAGCTTGGCATCCGGGAACACCGGGGAGCTGTTTTTT. Its protein is CASSLASGNTGELFF.

The chain employs TRBV30 and TRBJ2-5; no reliable D call. The V gene's germline CDR1 is GTSNPN and CDR2 SVGIG (reference sequence). Between the trimmed V and J ends, which lost 0 bases and 4 bases, there was a span of 6 bases. The CDR3 has 12 residues. The CDR3 bases are TGTGCCTGGAGTGTGAGGTCAGAGACCCAGTACTTC. Its translation: CAWSVRSETQYF.

J is TRBJ2-5 and V is TRBV6-6, with TRBD1 identical over 7 bases. The CDR3 is made up of 14 amino acids. The V gene's germline CDR1 is MNHNY and CDR2 SVGAGI (reference sequence). V lost 6 bases and J lost 11; bases outside the gene matches: 15. This chain's CDR3 is CASSSVPGQSRQYF. In DNA form, the CDR3 reads TGTGCCAGCAGCTCTGTCCCGGGACAGTCTCGGCAGTACTTC.